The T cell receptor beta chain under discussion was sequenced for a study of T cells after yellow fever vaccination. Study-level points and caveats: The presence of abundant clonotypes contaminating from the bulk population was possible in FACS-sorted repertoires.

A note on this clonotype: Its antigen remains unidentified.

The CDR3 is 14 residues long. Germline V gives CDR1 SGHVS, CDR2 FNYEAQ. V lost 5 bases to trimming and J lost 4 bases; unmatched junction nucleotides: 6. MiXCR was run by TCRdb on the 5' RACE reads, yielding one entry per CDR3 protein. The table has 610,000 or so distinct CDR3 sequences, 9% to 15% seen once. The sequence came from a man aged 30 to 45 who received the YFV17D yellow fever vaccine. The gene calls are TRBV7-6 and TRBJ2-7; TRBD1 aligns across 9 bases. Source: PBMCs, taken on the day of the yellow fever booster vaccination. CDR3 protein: CASSPEQGAYEQYF. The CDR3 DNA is TGTGCCAGCAGCCCTGAACAGGGGGCTTACGAGCAGTACTTC.